Below, 24 T cell receptor beta chains from the same sample are listed, as sequenced in a study of CD8+CD57+ T cells in acquired aplastic anemia. According to the study, genomic DNA was the template for TCR beta VDJ and CDR3 profiling. Via MiXCR, TCRdb re-called the reads, giving one row per CDR3 protein. The data contain about 190,000 distinct CDR3 sequences, around 59% of them singletons. The sample was sorted CD4+, CD8+, or CD8+CD57+ T cells (not recorded which) from PBMCs. These receptors were taken from a human donor in good health, serving as a control.

For this clonotype: Sequence at one end of the junction differs from germline and may be a read error. The chain joins TRBV25-1 to TRBJ1-1; 7 bases fit TRBD1. The CDR3 is made up of 13 amino acids. Germline loops: CDR1 MGHDK, CDR2 SYGVNS. The CDR3 is CASSAGQFTEAFF. Here the CDR3 DNA reads TGCGCCAGCAGTGCGGGACAGTTCACTGAAGCTTTCTTT.

The chain is built from TRBV9 and TRBJ1-4; 10 bases are a match to TRBD1. CDR3 size: 16 residues. In germline, CDR1 is SGDLS, CDR2 YYNGEE. Losses at the gene ends were 0 bases for V and 11 bases for J; bases not matched to a gene: 10. The chain's CDR3 is CASSVGPLTGQGKLFF. In DNA, the CDR3 is TGTGCCAGCAGCGTAGGGCCCTTAACGGGACAGGGGAAACTGTTTTTT. Full variable domain (remainder filled in from reference TRBV9 and TRBJ1-4): DSGVTQTPKHLITATGQRVTLRCSPRSGDLSVYWYQQSLDQGLQFLIQYYNGEERAKGNILERFSAQQFPDLHSELNLSSLELGDSALYFCASSVGPLTGQGKLFFGSGTQLSVL.

This chain joins TRBV7-2 and TRBJ2-7; 12 bases fit TRBD2. Germline lookup yields CDR1 SGHTA and CDR2 FQGNSA. The CDR3 has 16 amino acids. The V gene end was trimmed by 4 bases and the J gene end by 2 bases; junction bases not matched to a gene: 6. The CDR3 DNA reads as TGTGCCAGCAGCTCCGGACTAGCGGGGCCTACCTACGAGCAGTACTTC. This sequence encodes CASSSGLAGPTYEQYF.

This chain uses TRBV7-7 with TRBJ2-5; D possibly corresponds to TRBD1 (7 bases). Trimming stripped 1 base from V and 5 bases from J, with 14 bases between. Germline loops: CDR1 SSHAT, CDR2 FNYEAQ (reference sequence). The CDR3 runs to 15 residues. CDR3 DNA sequence: TGTGCCAGCAGCTTAGGGACAGGAGGGAGGGAGACCCAGTACTTC. It encodes CASSLGTGGRETQYF.

The gene calls are TRBV20-1 and TRBJ2-5; 9 nucleotides agree with TRBD2. The ends lost 5 bases at V and 2 bases at J; junction bases unmatched: 6. CDR1 DFQATT and CDR2 SNEGSKA come from the germline V gene (reference sequence). The CDR3 is 14 amino acids. The CDR3 region is CSAFSGGRQETQYF. The CDR3 DNA reads TGCAGTGCTTTTAGCGGGGGCCGACAAGAGACCCAGTACTTC.

In the case of this clonotype: A junction end diverges from the germline sequence, so it may reflect a read error. The chain links TRBV2 to TRBJ2-7; D is tentatively TRBD1 or TRBD2 (5 bases each). Germline CDR1 and CDR2: SNHLY and FYNNEI. The CDR3 spans 16 residues. The CDR3 reads CASSLRRAGMPYERYF. Here the CDR3 DNA reads TGTGCCAGCAGCTTACGGCGGGCAGGGATGCCCTACGAGCGGTACTTC.

The V gene is TRBV7-2, the J gene TRBJ2-1; 12 bases map to TRBD2. CDR1 and CDR2 from the germline V gene are SGHTA and FQGNSA. The CDR3 totals 15 residues. The junction had 2 bases not matched to a gene; V was cut back by 2 bases and J by 6 bases. The CDR3 sequence: CASSLLAGGPNEQFF. The CDR3, as DNA: TGTGCCAGCAGCTTACTAGCGGGGGGGCCCAATGAGCAGTTCTTC.

This chain uses TRBV2 with TRBJ1-1; 7 bases fit TRBD1. The CDR3 totals 16 residues. CDR1 is SNHLY, CDR2 FYNNEI, per germline. V trimming: 6 bases; J trimming: 1 base; junction bases outside the gene matches: 11. CDR3 protein: CASRLNTGVGNTEAFF. The CDR3 DNA reads TGTGCCAGCAGATTAAACACAGGGGTGGGGAACACTGAAGCTTTCTTT.

Only one count was recorded for this clonotype. The chain links TRBV24-1 to TRBJ1-6, with 8 nucleotides matching TRBD1. Trimming removed 6 bases from V and 9 bases from J; junction bases left unmatched: 21. CDR1 and CDR2 (germline): KGHDR, SFDVKD. The CDR3 spans 19 residues. In DNA form, the CDR3 reads TGTGCCACCAGTTTGGGTGCCAGTACGGAGGACAGGGTATTTTCACCCCTCCACTTT. Translated, it gives CATSLGASTEDRVFSPLHF.

This clonotype was picked up many times. V and J are TRBV28 and TRBJ2-5; 8 bases align to TRBD2. The CDR3 covers 14 residues. V gave up 6 bases and J gave up 2 bases; unmatched junction bases: 5. Per germline, CDR1 MDHEN and CDR2 SYDVKM. CDR3 loop: CASRPGLVQETQYF. The CDR3 bases are TGTGCCAGCAGACCGGGACTAGTGCAAGAGACCCAGTACTTC.

This clonotype was detected only a few times. This chain links TRBV7-8 with TRBJ1-2; TRBD1 matches 7 bases. Germline CDR1 SGHVS, CDR2 FQNEAQ. This CDR3 region has 15 residues. V shed 3 bases and J 6 bases; nucleotides not matched to a gene: 10. CDR3 DNA sequence: TGTGCCAGCAGCTTGTCGAGGGGGACAGCAAATGGCTACACCTTC. Amino acid sequence: CASSLSRGTANGYTF.

The chain combines TRBV6-5 with TRBJ1-5; TRBD1 is a possible D gene (5 bases). Germline values: CDR1 MNHEY, CDR2 SVGAGI. This CDR3 region has 16 residues. Trimming took off 5 bases at V and 2 bases at J, with 16 bases between the two ends. CDR3 loop: CASSEEGGAGNQPQHF. CDR3 coding DNA: TGTGCCAGCAGTGAAGAGGGAGGGGCAGGCAATCAGCCCCAGCATTTT.

This chain joins TRBV10-2 and TRBJ1-5, with TRBD1 matching 7 bases. There are 15 residues in the CDR3. Germline trimming cut 5 bases from V and 0 bases from J; bases unmatched to any gene: 4. Germline CDR1 is WSHSY and CDR2 is SAAADI. CDR3 nucleotides: TGCGCCAGCAGTAACAGGGGCAATAGCAATCAGCCCCAGCATTTT. This gives the protein CASSNRGNSNQPQHF.

This clonotype turned up a few times. The chain's CDR3 is CATSRSGDLNSPLHF. The CDR3 coding sequence is TGTGCCACCAGCCGATCCGGGGATCTCAATTCACCCCTCCACTTT. The chain employs TRBV15 and TRBJ1-6; the D is unclear. The CDR3 consists of 15 residues. V was cut by 5 bases and J by 7 bases, with 15 bases left in between. The V gene's germline CDR1 is LNHNV and CDR2 YYDKDF (reference sequence).

In this sample, this clonotype turned up many times. The V and J genes are TRBV24-1 and TRBJ2-6; D gene ambiguous. Per germline, CDR1 KGHDR and CDR2 SFDVKD. CDR3 length: 15 amino acids. V was cut by 1 base and J by 0 bases, with 3 bases left in between. The CDR3 loop reads CATSDFHSGANVLTF. CDR3 sequence (DNA): TGTGCCACCAGTGATTTCCACTCTGGGGCCAACGTCCTGACTTTC.

This clonotype was observed a handful of times. This sequence joins TRBV29-1 and TRBJ1-1; no clear D. Trimming shortened V by 5 bases and J by 1 base, and 11 bases separated the two germline ends. This CDR3 is built from 13 residues. Looked up from germline, CDR1 is SQVTM and CDR2 is ANQGSEA. The CDR3 DNA sequence: TGCAGCGTTTATAGGCAGGCGAACACTGAAGCTTTCTTT. Protein sequence: CSVYRQANTEAFF. Full variable domain (rest looked up from reference TRBV29-1 and TRBJ1-1): SAVISQKPSRDICQRGTSLTIQCQVDSQVTMMFWYRQQPGQSLTLIATANQGSEATYESGFVIDKFPISRPNLTFSTLTVSNMSPEDSSIYLCSVYRQANTEAFFGQGTRLTVV.

The chain recombines TRBV7-8 with TRBJ2-3; 11 bases fit TRBD2. V was pared by 3 bases and J by 1 base, with 3 bases of the junction left unmatched. The CDR3 totals 16 residues. The germline V gene has CDR1 SGHVS and CDR2 FQNEAQ. The CDR3 DNA is TGTGCCAGCAGCTTCCCGGGACTAGCGGGCACAGATACGCAGTATTTT. The encoded protein is CASSFPGLAGTDTQYF.

This chain uses TRBV7-9 with TRBJ2-2; the D gene is possibly TRBD2 (6 bases). V lost 8 bases and J 3 bases, leaving 10 bases between the germline ends. CDR1 is SEHNR, CDR2 FQNEAQ, per germline (reference sequence). The CDR3 sequence is 13 residues long. The CDR3 DNA follows: TGTGCCAGCGCGCGGGGTGACACCGGGGAGCTGTTTTTT. Its translation: CASARGDTGELFF.

The gene calls are TRBV11-2 and TRBJ2-7; D is undetermined. There are 14 residues in the CDR3. Germline CDR1 and CDR2: SGHAT and FQNNGV. V lost 0 bases and J 3 bases, leaving 9 bases between the germline ends. CDR3 sequence (DNA): TGTGCCAGCAGCTTAGAGCGTCTCCACTACGAGCAGTACTTC. Protein product: CASSLERLHYEQYF.

This chain links TRBV4-1 with TRBJ2-3, with 14 nucleotides matching TRBD2. The V gene end was trimmed by 1 base and the J gene end by 2 bases; junction bases not matched to a gene: 11. Germline CDR1 is MGHRA and CDR2 is YSYEKL. The CDR3 length is 20 residues. The CDR3 nucleotides read TGCGCCAGCAGCCAAGTGGGACTAGCGGGGGTTCGAACAACCACAGATACGCAGTATTTT. Translation: CASSQVGLAGVRTTTDTQYF.

The gene calls are TRBV24-1 and TRBJ2-1, with 11 nucleotides matching TRBD2. Trimming at V came to 3 bases and at J to 8 bases, leaving 5 bases not matched to a gene. This CDR3 comprises 15 residues. Germline assignment: CDR1 KGHDR and CDR2 SFDVKD. The CDR3: CATSDTSGGRDEQFF. CDR3 DNA sequence: TGTGCCACCAGTGATACTAGCGGGGGTAGAGATGAGCAGTTCTTC.

The chain couples TRBV6-1 to TRBJ1-6, with 11 bases fitting TRBD1. This CDR3 contains 16 residues. CDR1 and CDR2 from the germline V gene are MNHNS and SASEGT. V lost 8 bases and J lost 9; bases outside the gene matches: 12. The CDR3 bases are TGTGCCAGCCTAGGGACAGGGGGGGCCAGTAGTTCACCCCTCCACTTT. Protein product: CASLGTGGASSSPLHF.

The V and J genes are TRBV20-1 and TRBJ1-6; D is unresolved. Germline CDR1 reads DFQATT; CDR2 reads SNEGSKA (reference sequence). The germline V and J ends were trimmed by 2 bases and 9 bases, with 11 bases remaining between them. The CDR3 is 13 residues long. DNA for the CDR3: TGCAGTGCTAGACAGCCTAGTGGTTCACCCCTCCACTTT. Protein: CSARQPSGSPLHF.

The chain links TRBV7-9 to TRBJ1-2, with a weak D call TRBD1 (6 bases). V was trimmed by 4 bases and J by 4 bases, leaving 16 bases between them. Germline CDR1 reads SEHNR; CDR2 reads FQNEAQ (reference sequence). The CDR3 is made up of 15 amino acids. The CDR3 DNA reads as TGTGCCAGCAGCTACGGACAGAGGAGGGGCTATGGCTACACCTTC. It is translated as CASSYGQRRGYGYTF.